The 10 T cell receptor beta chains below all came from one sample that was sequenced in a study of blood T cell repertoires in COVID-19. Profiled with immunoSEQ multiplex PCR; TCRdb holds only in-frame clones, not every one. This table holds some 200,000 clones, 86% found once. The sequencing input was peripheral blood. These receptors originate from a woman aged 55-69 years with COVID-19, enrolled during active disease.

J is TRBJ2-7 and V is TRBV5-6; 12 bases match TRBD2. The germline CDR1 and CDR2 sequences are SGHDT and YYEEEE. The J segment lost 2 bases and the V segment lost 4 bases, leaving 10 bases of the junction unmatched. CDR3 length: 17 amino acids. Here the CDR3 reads CASSNWGLAGYTYEQYF. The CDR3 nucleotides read TGTGCCAGCAGCAACTGGGGACTAGCGGGTTACACCTACGAGCAGTACTTC.

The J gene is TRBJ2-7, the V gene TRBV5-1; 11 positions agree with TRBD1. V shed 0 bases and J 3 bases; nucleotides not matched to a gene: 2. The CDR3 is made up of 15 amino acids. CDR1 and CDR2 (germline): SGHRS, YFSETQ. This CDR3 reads CASSLGGTGGYEQYF. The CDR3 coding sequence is TGCGCCAGCAGCTTGGGAGGGACAGGGGGCTACGAGCAGTACTTC.

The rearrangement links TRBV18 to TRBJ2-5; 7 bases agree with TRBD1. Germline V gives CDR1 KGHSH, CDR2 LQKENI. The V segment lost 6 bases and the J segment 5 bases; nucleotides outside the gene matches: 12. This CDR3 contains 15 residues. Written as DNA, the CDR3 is TGTGCCAGCTCGTCTACCCCACAGGGGTGGGAGACCCAGTACTTC. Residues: CASSSTPQGWETQYF.

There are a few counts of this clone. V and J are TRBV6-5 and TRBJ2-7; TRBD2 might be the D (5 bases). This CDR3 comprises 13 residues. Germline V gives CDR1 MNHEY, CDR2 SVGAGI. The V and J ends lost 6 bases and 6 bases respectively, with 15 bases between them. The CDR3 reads CASSSDSVGEQYF. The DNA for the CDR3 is TGTGCCAGCAGCTCGGACTCAGTGGGCGAGCAGTACTTC.

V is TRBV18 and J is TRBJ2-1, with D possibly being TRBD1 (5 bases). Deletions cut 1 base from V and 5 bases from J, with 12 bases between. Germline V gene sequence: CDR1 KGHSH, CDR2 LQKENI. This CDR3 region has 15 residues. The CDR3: CASSPRGRENNEQFF. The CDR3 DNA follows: TGTGCCAGCTCACCACGGGGCCGCGAAAACAATGAGCAGTTCTTC.

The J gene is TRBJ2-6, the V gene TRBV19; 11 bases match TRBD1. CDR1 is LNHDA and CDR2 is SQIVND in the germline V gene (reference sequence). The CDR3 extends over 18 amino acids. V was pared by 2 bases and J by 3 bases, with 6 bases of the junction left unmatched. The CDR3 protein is CASSISGQGALGANVLTF. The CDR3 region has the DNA TGTGCCAGTAGTATAAGTGGACAGGGGGCGCTTGGGGCCAACGTCCTGACTTTC.

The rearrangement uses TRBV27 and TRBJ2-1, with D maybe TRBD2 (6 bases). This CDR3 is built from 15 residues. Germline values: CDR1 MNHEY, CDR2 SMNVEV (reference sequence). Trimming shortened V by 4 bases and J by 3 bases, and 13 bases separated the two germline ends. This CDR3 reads CASSSVRELYNEQFF. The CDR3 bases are TGTGCCAGCAGTTCGGTCCGGGAGCTCTACAATGAGCAGTTCTTC.

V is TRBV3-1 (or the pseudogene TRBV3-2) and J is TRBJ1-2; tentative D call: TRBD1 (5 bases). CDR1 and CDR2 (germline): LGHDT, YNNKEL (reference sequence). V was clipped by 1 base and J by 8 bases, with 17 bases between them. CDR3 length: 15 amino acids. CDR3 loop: CASSQAAGGVRGYTF. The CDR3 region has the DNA TGTGCCAGCAGCCAAGCCGCTGGGGGGGTGAGGGGCTACACCTTC.

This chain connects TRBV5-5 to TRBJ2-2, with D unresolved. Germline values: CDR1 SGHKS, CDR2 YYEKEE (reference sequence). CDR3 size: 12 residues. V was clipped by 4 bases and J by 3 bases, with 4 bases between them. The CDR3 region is CASSADTGELFF. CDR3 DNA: TGTGCCAGCAGCGCAGACACCGGGGAGCTGTTTTTT.

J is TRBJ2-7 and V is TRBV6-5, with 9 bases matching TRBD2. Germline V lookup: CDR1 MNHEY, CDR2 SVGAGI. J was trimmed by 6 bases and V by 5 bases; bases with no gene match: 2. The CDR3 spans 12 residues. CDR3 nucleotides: TGTGCCAGCAGTCTAGCGGGAAGCGAGCAGTACTTC. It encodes CASSLAGSEQYF.